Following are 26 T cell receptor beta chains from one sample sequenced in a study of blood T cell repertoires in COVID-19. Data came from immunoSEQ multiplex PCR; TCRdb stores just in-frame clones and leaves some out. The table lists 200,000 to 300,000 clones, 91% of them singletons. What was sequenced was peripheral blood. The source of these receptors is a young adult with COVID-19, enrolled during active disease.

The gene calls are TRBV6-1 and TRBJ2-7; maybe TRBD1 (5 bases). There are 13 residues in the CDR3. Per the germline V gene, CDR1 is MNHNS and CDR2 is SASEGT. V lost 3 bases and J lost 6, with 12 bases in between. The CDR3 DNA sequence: TGTGCCAGCAGTGATTGGACACGGGTCGAGCAGTACTTC. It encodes CASSDWTRVEQYF.

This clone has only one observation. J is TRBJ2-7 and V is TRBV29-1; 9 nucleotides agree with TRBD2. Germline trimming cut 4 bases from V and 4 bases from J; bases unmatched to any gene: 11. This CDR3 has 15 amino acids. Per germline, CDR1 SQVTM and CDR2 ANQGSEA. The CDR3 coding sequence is TGCAGCGTTGCGGGAGGAGCGGGAGGAATGTACGAGCAGTACTTC. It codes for CSVAGGAGGMYEQYF.

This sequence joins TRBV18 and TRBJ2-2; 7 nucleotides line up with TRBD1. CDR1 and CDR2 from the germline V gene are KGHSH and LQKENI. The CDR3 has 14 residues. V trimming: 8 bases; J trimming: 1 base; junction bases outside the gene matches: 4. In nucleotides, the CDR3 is TGTGCCAGCCAGGGACAGCAGAACACCGGGGAGCTGTTTTTT. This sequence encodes CASQGQQNTGELFF.

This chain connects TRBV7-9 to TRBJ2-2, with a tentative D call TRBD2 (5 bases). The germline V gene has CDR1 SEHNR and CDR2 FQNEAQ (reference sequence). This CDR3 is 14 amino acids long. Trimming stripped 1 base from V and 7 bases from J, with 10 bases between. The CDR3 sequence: CASSLVTTGGELFF. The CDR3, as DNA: TGTGCCAGCAGCTTAGTGACTACGGGCGGGGAGCTGTTTTTT.

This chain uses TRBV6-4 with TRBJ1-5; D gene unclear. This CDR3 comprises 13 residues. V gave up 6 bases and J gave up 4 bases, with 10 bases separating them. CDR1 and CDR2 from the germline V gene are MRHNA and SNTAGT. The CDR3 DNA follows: TGTGCCAGCAGCCCAACTGCGAATCAGCCCCAGCATTTT. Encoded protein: CASSPTANQPQHF.

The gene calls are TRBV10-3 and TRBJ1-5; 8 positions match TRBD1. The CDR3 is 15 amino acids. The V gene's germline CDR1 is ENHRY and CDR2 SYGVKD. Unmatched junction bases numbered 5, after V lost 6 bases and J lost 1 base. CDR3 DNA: TGTGCCATCAGCAAGGACAGGGCAAGCAATCAGCCCCAGCATTTT. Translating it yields CAISKDRASNQPQHF.

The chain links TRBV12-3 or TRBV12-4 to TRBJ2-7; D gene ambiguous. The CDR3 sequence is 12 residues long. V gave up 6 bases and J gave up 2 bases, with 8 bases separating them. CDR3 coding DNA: TGTGCCAGCAGCCGAGTTACCTACGAGCAGTACTTC. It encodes CASSRVTYEQYF.

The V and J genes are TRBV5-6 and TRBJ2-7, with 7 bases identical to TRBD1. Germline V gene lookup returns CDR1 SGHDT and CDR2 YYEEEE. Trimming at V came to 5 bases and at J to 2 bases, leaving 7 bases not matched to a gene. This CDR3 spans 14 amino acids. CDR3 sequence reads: CASRLRDSAYEQYF. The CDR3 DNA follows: TGTGCCAGCAGACTCCGGGACAGCGCCTACGAGCAGTACTTC.

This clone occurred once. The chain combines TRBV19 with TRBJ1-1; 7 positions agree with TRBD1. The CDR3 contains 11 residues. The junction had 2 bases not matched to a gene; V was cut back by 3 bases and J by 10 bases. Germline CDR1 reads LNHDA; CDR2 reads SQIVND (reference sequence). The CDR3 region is CASSINRGAFF. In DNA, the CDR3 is TGTGCCAGTAGTATTAACAGGGGAGCTTTCTTT.

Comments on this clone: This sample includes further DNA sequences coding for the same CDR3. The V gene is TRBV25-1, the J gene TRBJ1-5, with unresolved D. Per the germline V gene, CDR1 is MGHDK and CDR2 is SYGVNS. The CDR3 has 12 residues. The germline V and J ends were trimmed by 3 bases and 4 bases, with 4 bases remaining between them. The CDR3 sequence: CASSERNQPQHF. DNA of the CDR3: TGTGCCAGCAGTGAGCGTAATCAGCCCCAGCATTTT.

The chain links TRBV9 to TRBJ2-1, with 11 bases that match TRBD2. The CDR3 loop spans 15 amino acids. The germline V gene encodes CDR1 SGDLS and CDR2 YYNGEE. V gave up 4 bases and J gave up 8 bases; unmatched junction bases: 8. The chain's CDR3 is CASSRTSGSFYEQFF. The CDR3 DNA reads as TGTGCCAGCAGCCGGACTAGCGGGTCTTTCTATGAGCAGTTCTTC.

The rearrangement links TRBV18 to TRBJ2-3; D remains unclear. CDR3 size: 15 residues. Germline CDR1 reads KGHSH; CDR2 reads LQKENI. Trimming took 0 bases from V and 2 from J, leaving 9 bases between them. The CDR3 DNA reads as TGTGCCAGCTCACCACCCGTAGTAAACACAGATACGCAGTATTTT. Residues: CASSPPVVNTDTQYF.

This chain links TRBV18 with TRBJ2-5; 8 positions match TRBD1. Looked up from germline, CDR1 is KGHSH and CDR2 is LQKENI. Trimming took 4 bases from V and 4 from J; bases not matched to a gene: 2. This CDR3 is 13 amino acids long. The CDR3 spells CASSLTGGETQYF. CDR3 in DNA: TGTGCCAGCTCACTTACAGGGGGAGAGACCCAGTACTTC. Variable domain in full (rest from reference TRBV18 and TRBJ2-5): NAGVMQNPRHLVRRRGQEARLRCSPMKGHSHVYWYRQLPEEGLKFMVYLQKENIIDESGMPKERFSAEFPKEGPSILRIQQVVRGDSAAYFCASSLTGGETQYFGPGTRLLVL.

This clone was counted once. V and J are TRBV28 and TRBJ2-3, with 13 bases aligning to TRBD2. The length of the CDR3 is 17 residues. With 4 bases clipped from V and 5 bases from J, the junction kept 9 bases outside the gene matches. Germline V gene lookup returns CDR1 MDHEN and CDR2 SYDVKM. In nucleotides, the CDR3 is TGTGCCAGCAGTTCCGTTGGACTAGCGGGAGAAGAAGATACGCAGTATTTT. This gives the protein CASSSVGLAGEEDTQYF. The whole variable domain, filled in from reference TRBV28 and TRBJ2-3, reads DVKVTQSSRYLVKRTGEKVFLECVQDMDHENMFWYRQDPGLGLRLIYFSYDVKMKEKGDIPEGYSVSREKKERFSLILESASTNQTSMYLCASSSVGLAGEEDTQYFGPGTRLTVL.

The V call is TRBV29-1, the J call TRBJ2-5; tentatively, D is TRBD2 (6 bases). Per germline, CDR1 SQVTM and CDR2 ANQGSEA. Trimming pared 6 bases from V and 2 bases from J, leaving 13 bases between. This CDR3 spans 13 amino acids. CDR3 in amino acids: CSVRRDLQETQYF. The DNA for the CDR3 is TGCAGCGTCCGCCGGGACTTACAAGAGACCCAGTACTTC.

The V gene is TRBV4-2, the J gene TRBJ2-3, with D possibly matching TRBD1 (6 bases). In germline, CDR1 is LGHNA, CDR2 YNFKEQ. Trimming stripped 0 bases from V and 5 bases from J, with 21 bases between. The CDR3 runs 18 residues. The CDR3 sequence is CASSQDKSGQGWIDTQYF. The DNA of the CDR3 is TGTGCCAGCAGCCAAGACAAAAGTGGGCAGGGGTGGATAGATACGCAGTATTTT.

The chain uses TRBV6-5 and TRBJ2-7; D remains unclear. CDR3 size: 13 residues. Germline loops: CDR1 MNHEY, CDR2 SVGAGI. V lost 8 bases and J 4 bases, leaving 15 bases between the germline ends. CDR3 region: CASSHELRYEQYF. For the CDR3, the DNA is TGTGCCAGCTCCCATGAGTTGCGGTACGAGCAGTACTTC.

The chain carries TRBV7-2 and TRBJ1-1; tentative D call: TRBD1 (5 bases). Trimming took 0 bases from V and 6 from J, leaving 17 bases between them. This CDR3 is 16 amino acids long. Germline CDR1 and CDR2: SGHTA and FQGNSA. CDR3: CASSLATAWVRAEAFF. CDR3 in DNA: TGTGCCAGCAGCTTAGCCACAGCATGGGTCAGGGCTGAAGCTTTCTTT.

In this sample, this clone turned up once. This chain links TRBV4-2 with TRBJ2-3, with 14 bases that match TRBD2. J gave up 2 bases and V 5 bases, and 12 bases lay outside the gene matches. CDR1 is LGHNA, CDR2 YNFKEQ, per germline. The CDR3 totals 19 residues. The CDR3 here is CASSLGTSGGAFNTDTQYF. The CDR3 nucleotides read TGTGCCAGCAGCTTAGGGACTAGCGGGGGAGCGTTTAACACAGATACGCAGTATTTT.

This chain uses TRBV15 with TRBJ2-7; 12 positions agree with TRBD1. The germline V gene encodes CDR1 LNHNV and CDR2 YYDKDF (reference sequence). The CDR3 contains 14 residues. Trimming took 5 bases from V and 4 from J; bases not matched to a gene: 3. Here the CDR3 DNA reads TGTGCCACCAGCGGGGACAGGGGGCGGTACGAGCAGTACTTC. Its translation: CATSGDRGRYEQYF.

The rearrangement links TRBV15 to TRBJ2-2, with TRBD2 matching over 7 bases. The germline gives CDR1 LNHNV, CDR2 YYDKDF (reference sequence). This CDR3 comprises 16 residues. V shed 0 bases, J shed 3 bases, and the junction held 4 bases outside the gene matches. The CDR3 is CATSRDISGDTGELFF. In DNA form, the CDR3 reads TGTGCCACCAGCAGAGATATAAGCGGGGACACCGGGGAGCTGTTTTTT.

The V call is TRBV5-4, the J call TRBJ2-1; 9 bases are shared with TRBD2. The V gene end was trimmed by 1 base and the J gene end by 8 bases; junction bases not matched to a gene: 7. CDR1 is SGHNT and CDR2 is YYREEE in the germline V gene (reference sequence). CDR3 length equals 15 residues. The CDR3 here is CASSLSISGSDEQFF. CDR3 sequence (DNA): TGTGCCAGCAGCTTGTCCATTAGCGGGAGCGATGAGCAGTTCTTC. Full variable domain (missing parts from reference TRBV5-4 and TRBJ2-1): ETGVTQSPTHLIKTRGQQVTLRCSSQSGHNTVSWYQQALGQGPQFIFQYYREEENGRGNFPPRFSGLQFPNYSSELNVNALELDDSALYLCASSLSISGSDEQFFGPGTRLTVL.

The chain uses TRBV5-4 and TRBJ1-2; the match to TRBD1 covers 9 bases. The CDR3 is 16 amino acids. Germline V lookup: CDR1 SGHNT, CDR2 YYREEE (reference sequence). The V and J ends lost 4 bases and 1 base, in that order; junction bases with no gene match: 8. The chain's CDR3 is CASSPGTGKLNYGYTF. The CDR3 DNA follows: TGTGCCAGCAGCCCCGGGACAGGGAAGCTTAACTATGGCTACACCTTC.

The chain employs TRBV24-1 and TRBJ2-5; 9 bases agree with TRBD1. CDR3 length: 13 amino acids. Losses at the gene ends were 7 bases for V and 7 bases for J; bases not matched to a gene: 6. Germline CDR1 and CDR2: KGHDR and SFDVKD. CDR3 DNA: TGTGCCACCAGCTTGGGACAGGGAGCGACCCAGTACTTC. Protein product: CATSLGQGATQYF.

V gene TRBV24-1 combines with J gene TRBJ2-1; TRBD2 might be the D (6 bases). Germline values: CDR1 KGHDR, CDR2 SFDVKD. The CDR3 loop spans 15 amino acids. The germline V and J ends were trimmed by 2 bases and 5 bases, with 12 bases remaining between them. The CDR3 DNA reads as TGTGCCACCAGTGATTCAACGGGGGAGGACAATGAGCAGTTCTTC. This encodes CATSDSTGEDNEQFF.

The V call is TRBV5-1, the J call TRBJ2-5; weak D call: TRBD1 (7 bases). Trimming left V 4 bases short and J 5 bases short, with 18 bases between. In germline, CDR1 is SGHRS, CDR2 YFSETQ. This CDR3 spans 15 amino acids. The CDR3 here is CASSGGDRGFETQYF. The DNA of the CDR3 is TGCGCCAGCAGCGGAGGGGACAGAGGATTCGAGACCCAGTACTTC.